This entry is about one T cell receptor (beta chain). No antigen is known for it. A single base separates this from a much larger clone, so it may be a read error. The data were obtained in a study of identical twins. A universal primer site was created by template switching, with the cDNA bearing unique molecular identifiers. In TCRdb, the 5' RACE reads were re-called with MiXCR into one record per CDR3 protein. The sample lists about 100,000 distinct CDR3 sequences, roughly 6% occurring once. Only healthy Caucasians were enrolled as donors. Whole-study results and caveats: When twins shared out-of-frame alpha sequences, those sequences had excess low generation probability.

CDR3 length equals 12 residues. The germline CDR1 and CDR2 sequences are WNHNN and SYGVQD (reference sequence). V dropped 6 bases and J dropped 6 bases, with 9 bases sitting between them. The J gene is TRBJ2-1, the V gene TRBV10-1; D is uncertain. Sequences were obtained from memory T cells sorted from blood. This clonotype was sampled from a woman aged 45-65 years in good health. The DNA for the CDR3 is TGCGCCAGCAGCGGTTCGTGCAATGAGCAGTTCTTC. Translated, it gives CASSGSCNEQFF.